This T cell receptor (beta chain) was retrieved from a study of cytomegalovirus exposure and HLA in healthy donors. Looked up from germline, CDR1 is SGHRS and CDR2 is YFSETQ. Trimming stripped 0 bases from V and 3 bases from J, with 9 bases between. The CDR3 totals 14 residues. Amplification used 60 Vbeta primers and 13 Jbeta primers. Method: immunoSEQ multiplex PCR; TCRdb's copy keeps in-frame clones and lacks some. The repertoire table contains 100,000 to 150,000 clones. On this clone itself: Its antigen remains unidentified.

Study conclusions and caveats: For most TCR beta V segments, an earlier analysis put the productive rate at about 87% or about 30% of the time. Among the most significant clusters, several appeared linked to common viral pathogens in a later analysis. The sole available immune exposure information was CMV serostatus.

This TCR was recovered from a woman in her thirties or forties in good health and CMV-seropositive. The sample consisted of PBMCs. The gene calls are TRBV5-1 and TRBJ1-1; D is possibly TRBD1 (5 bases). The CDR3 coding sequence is TGCGCCAGCAGCTTGGCCTGGGGGGACACTGAAGCTTTCTTT. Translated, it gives CASSLAWGDTEAFF.